This T cell receptor (beta chain) was sequenced for a study of Ad26.COV2.S vaccination and SARS-CoV-2 variants. Study summary: As a participant in COV1001, the donor was in the Ad26.COV2.S trial arm. Ad26.COV2.S given intramuscularly, once or twice 56 days apart.

The data were produced by immunoSEQ multiplex PCR, yet TCRdb's version contains in-frame clones alone and is incomplete. This table holds about 410,000 clones, 89% found once. The treatment here: approximately 18 received Ad26.COV2.S at low or high dose, single or two shots; a few received placebo; per-sample allocation not given. Sampling was performed 63 days after the first vaccine or placebo injection. Germline assignment: CDR1 KGHDR and CDR2 SFDVKD. V was clipped by 10 bases and J by 4 bases, with 16 bases between them. The CDR3 has 14 amino acids. On this clone itself: Its antigen is undetermined.

Findings of the study overall: Individuals receiving vaccine had higher spike-specific TCR breadth than placebo recipients did. Post-vaccination breadth of spike-specific CD8+ and CD4+ T cell responses was reportedly substantial.

The starting material was peripheral blood, obtained in a trial of Ad26.COV2.S vaccine versus placebo. The chain recombines TRBV24-1 with TRBJ2-1; D perhaps matches TRBD2 (5 bases). This TCR was recovered from a person between 18 and 65 years old who received the Ad26.COV2.S COVID-19 vaccine or a placebo. As DNA, the CDR3 is TGTGCCACGTCGGAGGCTAAACCTTACAATGAGCAGTTCTTC. Encoded protein: CATSEAKPYNEQFF.